The clone carrying this T cell receptor beta chain has just one count. Antigen: not known. Trimming took 4 bases from V and 5 from J; bases not matched to a gene: 14. The CDR3 extends over 17 amino acids. In germline, CDR1 is KGHSH, CDR2 LQKENI. This specimen comes from a study of cytomegalovirus exposure and HLA in healthy donors. Regarding the study as a whole: About 87% or about 30% of the time was how often most TCR beta V segments were productive, according to an earlier analysis. For TCR beta chains, V- and J-gene trimming was later linked to a missense DCLRE1C variant. Researchers counted some 150 TCR beta chains as cytomegalovirus-associated. DRB1 showed the most TCR associations and HLA-C the fewest in a later analysis, as rates varied by HLA locus.

The primer mix had 60 Vbeta and 13 Jbeta primers. Some clones are missing from TCRdb's copy, which holds only in-frame ones; the method was immunoSEQ multiplex PCR. The table lists approximately 170,000 clones, more than 70% of them singletons. This chain uses TRBV18 with TRBJ2-7; 10 positions agree with TRBD1. The TCR sequence derives from a male donor in good health and CMV-seronegative. Sample: PBMCs. The CDR3 spells CASSLQSGTGVDHEQYF. The CDR3 bases are TGTGCCAGCTCACTCCAATCCGGGACAGGGGTTGATCACGAGCAGTACTTC.